What follows are 23 T cell receptor beta chains derived from one specimen sequenced in a study of T cell repertoires in ileal Crohn's disease. Sequenced by immunoSEQ multiplex PCR; TCRdb stores in-frame clones only, minus some. The data contain around 15,000 clones, under 80% of them singletons. Specimen: ileal tissue. The receptors originated from an adult with Crohn's disease.

The V call is TRBV28, the J call TRBJ1-1, with 7 positions matching TRBD1. Germline V gene sequence: CDR1 MDHEN, CDR2 SYDVKM. CDR3 size: 16 residues. V shed 6 bases and J 5 bases; nucleotides not matched to a gene: 15. DNA for the CDR3: TGTGCCAGCAGGCGAGGGGGCGCTGGGGTAGAAACTGAAGCTTTCTTT. Amino acid sequence: CASRRGGAGVETEAFF.

With respect to this clone: Other DNA sequences within the sample encode an identical CDR3. This sequence joins TRBV6-1 and TRBJ2-2; 10 nucleotides match TRBD2. The CDR3 has 15 residues. V lost 2 bases, J lost 6 bases, and 3 bases stayed unmatched. The germline gives CDR1 MNHNS, CDR2 SASEGT. CDR3 bases: TGTGCCAGCAGTGAACTAGCGGGAGTCGCCGGGGAGCTGTTTTTT. It translates to CASSELAGVAGELFF.

Remarks on this clone: This could be a read error, since a much larger clone is one nucleotide away. J is TRBJ1-2 and V is TRBV2; TRBD1 might be the D (6 bases). Trimming cost V 3 bases and J 3 bases, with 8 bases left between them. The CDR3 contains 13 residues. CDR1 and CDR2 from the germline V gene are SNHLY and FYNNEI. CDR3 loop: CASSENRDYGYTF. CDR3 DNA sequence: TGTGCCAGCAGTGAGAACAGGGACTATGGCTACACCTTC.

About this clone: One junction end does not reproduce the germline sequence, and a read error may be involved. The V gene is TRBV5-1, the J gene TRBJ2-7; 7 bases fit TRBD1. The CDR3 length is 14 residues. CDR1 and CDR2 from the germline V gene are SGHRS and YFSETQ. DNA for the CDR3: TGCACCAGCAGCTTGGGGACAGTTTCCTACGAGCAGTACTTC. Its protein product is CTSSLGTVSYEQYF. The variable domain in full, completed from reference TRBV5-1 and TRBJ2-7, reads KAGVTQTPRYLIKTRGQQVTLSCSPISGHRSVSWYQQTPGQGLQFLFEYFSETQRNKGNFPGRFSGRQFSNSRSEMNVSTLELGDSALYLCTSSLGTVSYEQYFGPGTRLTVT.

The chain employs TRBV19 and TRBJ2-5; D gene ambiguous. V shed 6 bases and J shed 5 bases, with 19 bases lying between them. The CDR3 consists of 15 residues. Germline V lookup: CDR1 LNHDA, CDR2 SQIVND (reference sequence). The CDR3 DNA reads TGTGCCAGTAGACGAACAACAGCTCCCCAGGAGACCCAGTACTTC. It encodes CASRRTTAPQETQYF.

This clone has a handful of counts. J is TRBJ1-6 and V is TRBV6-1; TRBD1 is a possible D gene (5 bases). CDR1 is MNHNS, CDR2 SASEGT, per germline. V lost 5 bases and J lost 10, with 12 bases in between. There are 13 residues in the CDR3. CDR3 nucleotides: TGTGCCAGCAGTTCGGCAGGGCGCTCACCCCTCCACTTT. It specifies CASSSAGRSPLHF.

This clone was observed a few times. The V and J genes are TRBV6-5 and TRBJ2-3; weak D call: TRBD2 (5 bases). Germline lookup yields CDR1 MNHEY and CDR2 SVGAGI. V lost 3 bases and J 6 bases, leaving 7 bases between the germline ends. The CDR3 covers 12 residues. CDR3 residues: CASSYTGDTQYF. DNA of the CDR3: TGTGCCAGCAGTTATACGGGGGATACGCAGTATTTT.

This sequence joins TRBV5-1 and TRBJ2-7; TRBD2 aligns across 8 bases. The CDR3 loop spans 17 amino acids. V lost 2 bases and J lost 3; bases outside the gene matches: 13. Germline V gene data show CDR1 as SGHRS and CDR2 as YFSETQ. In nucleotides, the CDR3 is TGCGCCAGCAGCTTACTTGGCGGACTAGCACCGCACTACGAGCAGTACTTC. Residues: CASSLLGGLAPHYEQYF.

In this sample, this clone turned up once. The chain links TRBV27 to TRBJ1-3; D unresolved. This CDR3 contains 16 residues. In germline, CDR1 is MNHEY, CDR2 SMNVEV (reference sequence). V was pared by 6 bases and J by 8 bases, with 23 bases between. In nucleotides, the CDR3 is TGTGCCAGCAGATTCCCGCGGAGATCGCCCGAGCACACCATATATTTT. This translates into CASRFPRRSPEHTIYF.

As to this clone: The junction departs from the called germline gene at one end, perhaps through a read error. V usage is TRBV9 and J usage is TRBJ2-1; 8 bases map to TRBD2. CDR1 is SGDLS and CDR2 is YYNGEE in the germline V gene. The CDR3 sequence is 15 residues long. CDR3 nucleotide sequence: TGTACCAGCAGCCCTCGACTAGCGCGAGAGGATGAGCAGTTCTTC. Translation gives CTSSPRLAREDEQFF.

The CDR3 loop is CASSLGLAGGETQYF. The DNA for the CDR3 is TGTGCCAGCAGCTTAGGGCTAGCGGGGGGAGAGACCCAGTACTTC. J is TRBJ2-5 and V is TRBV5-4; 11 bases are shared with TRBD2. CDR3 length equals 15 residues. J lost 4 bases, V lost 2 bases, and 4 bases had no gene match. Germline assignment: CDR1 SGHNT and CDR2 YYREEE (reference sequence).

This clone was seen just once. The J gene is TRBJ1-2, the V gene TRBV28, with TRBD1 matching 7 bases. The CDR3 covers 12 residues. V was pared by 8 bases and J by 2 bases, with 2 bases of the junction left unmatched. Germline V gives CDR1 MDHEN, CDR2 SYDVKM. The chain's CDR3 is CASQQGNYGYTF. The CDR3 DNA follows: TGTGCCAGCCAACAGGGGAACTATGGCTACACCTTC.

This clone has a handful of counts. The same CDR3 also results from other DNA sequences found in this sample. This chain joins TRBV6-5 and TRBJ2-7; tentatively, D is TRBD2 (5 bases). The V end was cut by 0 bases, the J end by 0 bases, with 9 bases between. The CDR3 spans 15 residues. Germline CDR1 MNHEY, CDR2 SVGAGI. CDR3 sequence: CASSYSGGGSYEQYF. The DNA for the CDR3 is TGTGCCAGCAGTTACTCTGGAGGCGGCTCCTACGAGCAGTACTTC.

The chain joins TRBV2 to TRBJ1-2, with TRBD1 identical over 9 bases. V shed 6 bases and J 8 bases; nucleotides not matched to a gene: 10. Germline-derived CDR1 and CDR2 are SNHLY and FYNNEI. The CDR3 runs 14 residues. The CDR3 spells CASSRTGERLGYTF. The CDR3 DNA reads TGTGCCAGCAGCCGGACAGGGGAGAGGTTGGGCTACACCTTC.

The V gene is TRBV15, the J gene TRBJ1-6; D is unclear. The V gene lost 0 bases and the J gene lost 7 bases, with 10 bases spanning the gap. The CDR3 sequence is 15 residues long. In germline, CDR1 is LNHNV, CDR2 YYDKDF (reference sequence). Here the CDR3 reads CATSRDFTQNSPLHF. The CDR3 region has the DNA TGTGCCACCAGCAGAGATTTTACCCAGAATTCACCCCTCCACTTT.

The J gene is TRBJ1-3, the V gene TRBV5-1; TRBD1 matches at 7 bases. J was trimmed by 2 bases and V by 5 bases; bases with no gene match: 4. This CDR3 is 14 amino acids long. The germline gives CDR1 SGHRS, CDR2 YFSETQ. The DNA for the CDR3 is TGCGCCAGCAGATCGCAGGGGGCTGGAAACACCATATATTTT. Its translation is CASRSQGAGNTIYF.

V usage is TRBV10-3 and J usage is TRBJ1-1; D not certain. This CDR3 has 11 amino acids. V was trimmed by 8 bases and J by 2 bases, leaving 6 bases between them. The germline gives CDR1 ENHRY, CDR2 SYGVKD. The CDR3 protein is CAIVSNTEAFF. The CDR3 region has the DNA TGTGCCATCGTCTCTAACACTGAAGCTTTCTTT.

On this clone: This specimen includes other DNA sequences encoding the same CDR3. The V and J genes are TRBV30 and TRBJ2-5, with TRBD2 matching over 7 bases. Germline assignment: CDR1 GTSNPN and CDR2 SVGIG (reference sequence). The CDR3 totals 11 residues. With 4 bases clipped from V and 4 bases from J, the junction kept 0 bases outside the gene matches. The CDR3 DNA sequence: TGTGCCTGGACGGGGGGAGAGACCCAGTACTTC. Protein product: CAWTGGETQYF.

This chain joins TRBV4-2 and TRBJ2-7, with D perhaps TRBD2 (5 bases). V shed 4 bases and J shed 1 base, with 11 bases lying between them. Germline V gene data show CDR1 as LGHNA and CDR2 as YNFKEQ. CDR3 length equals 14 residues. CDR3 in DNA: TGTGCCAGCAGCCGTTTTGCGGGTTCCTACGAGCAGTACTTC. This translates into CASSRFAGSYEQYF.

V usage is TRBV11-3 and J usage is TRBJ2-7; D is unclear. Germline V gene sequence: CDR1 SGHNT, CDR2 YENEEA. CDR3 length: 14 amino acids. The V and J ends lost 2 bases and 7 bases respectively, with 15 bases between them. The CDR3 DNA is TGTGCCAGCAGCTTAAACCCCACAGCCCGGGAGCAGTACTTC. This sequence encodes CASSLNPTAREQYF.

This chain uses TRBV4-1 with TRBJ2-1; no reliable D call. The CDR3 sequence is 16 residues long. Trimming left V 0 bases short and J 0 bases short, with 9 bases between. Germline CDR1 MGHRA, CDR2 YSYEKL. The chain's CDR3 is CASSQDPRSSYNEQFF. For the CDR3, the DNA is TGCGCCAGCAGCCAAGACCCACGGAGCTCCTACAATGAGCAGTTCTTC.

The chain has TRBV28 and TRBJ2-7; TRBD2 might be the D (5 bases). V lost 3 bases and J 7 bases, leaving 10 bases between the germline ends. Germline CDR1 reads MDHEN; CDR2 reads SYDVKM. CDR3 length equals 12 residues. CDR3 region: CASSLYTGEQYF. As DNA, the CDR3 is TGTGCCAGCAGTTTGTACACGGGAGAGCAGTACTTC. The full variable domain, with the rest looked up from reference TRBV28 and TRBJ2-7, is DVKVTQSSRYLVKRTGEKVFLECVQDMDHENMFWYRQDPGLGLRLIYFSYDVKMKEKGDIPEGYSVSREKKERFSLILESASTNQTSMYLCASSLYTGEQYFGPGTRLTVT.

The rearrangement links TRBV19 to TRBJ2-7; TRBD1 might be the D (5 bases). Germline V CDR1 and CDR2: LNHDA, SQIVND (reference sequence). CDR3 length equals 12 residues. The ends were cut back, 9 bases at V and 5 bases at J, with 14 bases in the middle. CDR3 protein: CASRAGMNEQYF. The CDR3 DNA reads as TGTGCCAGCCGGGCAGGGATGAACGAGCAGTACTTC.